This T cell receptor beta chain was captured by sequencing in a study of brain T cells in children with intractable seizures (dated by TCRdb to the early 2020s). Looking at the study overall: Resected brain tissue from roughly 50 pediatric epilepsy surgery cases was first screened for immune gene transcripts using a NanoString immunology panel. Of the roughly 12 selected surgery cases, pre-surgery blood was also sequenced for eight, so four had brain tissue only.

The paper's findings and limits, for the study overall: Viral specificity was inferred only from CDR3 sequence similarity, and patients' HCMV serostatus was unknown. Because sequencing depth was different between pre-surgery and post-surgery blood, clones absent from the pre-surgery sample may reflect undersampling.

Concerning this clone itself: Its antigen has not been determined. Per-base quality was not reported, and no clone a single base away is much larger than it.

The time point label for this specimen denotes: resected brain tissue, or blood drawn just prior to surgery. The surgery cases that showed the highest brain T cell transcript signatures were chosen for TCR beta chain sequencing of brain tissue, and of blood when it was available. Patients had been treated with at least one anti-epileptic drug before surgery. The TCR-sequenced patients were children whose drug-resistant epilepsy was caused by tuberous sclerosis complex, focal cortical dysplasia, Rasmussen encephalitis or hemimegalencephaly. The Monarch genomic DNA purification kit was used to extract bulk genomic DNA from unsorted brain tissue and whole blood. V loses 6 bases, J loses 6 bases, and the germline ends lie 15 bases apart. There are 14 amino acids in the CDR3, from cysteine to phenylalanine inclusive. The DNA shown is the 42-base CDR3, in frame from base 1. Taken from the germline V gene, the CDR1 and CDR2 loops are MNHEY and SVGAGI.

TCR beta chain sequences were generated from genomic DNA using the immunoSEQ assay. Per the original workflow: CDR3 sequences that did not begin with the conserved framework cysteine at position 104 were removed by hand. Clonality was calculated as one minus the normalized Shannon's Diversity Index, with values ranging from 0 (maximal diversity) to 1 (oligoclonal). Differences in the frequency of the same CDR3 between samples, such as brain versus blood, were assessed with chi-squared comparison-of-proportions tests. Public clonotypes were identified through searches of immuneACCESS, and similarity to known antiviral clonotypes was evaluated with the VDJdb browser. What TCRdb holds here is the immuneACCESS table cut down to in-frame rearrangements. Part of the clones is not present; checked against another copy, under half of the missing clones reflect an unresolved V gene, and the others are unexplained. The V and J calls and the clone size are those of that table, but D and trimming were determined from the DNA. The sample yields around 41,000 clones; about 93% were counted once. 6.3% of the sample rests with the top ten.

The sequence was obtained from a girl aged 2-10 years with tuberous sclerosis and intractable seizures. The V gene is TRBV6-5 and the J gene is TRBJ1-5, with TRBD1 as a weak D call on 6 bases. The sample in question was peripheral blood, obtained at surgery. Read as DNA, the sequence is TGTGCCAGCAGGGGCGGGGGGCGCAGTCAGCCCCAGCATTTT. It translates to CASRGGGRSQPQHF.